These T cell receptor beta chains were read from a single sample in a study of blood T cell repertoires in COVID-19. The table came from immunoSEQ multiplex PCR; TCRdb's copy has only in-frame clones and leaves some out. The sample has approximately 250,000 clones; 88% are singletons. The sample taken for sequencing was PBMCs or T cells enriched from blood (not recorded which). The receptors derive from a woman aged 40 to 55 with acute COVID-19. Both conserved end residues are part of each CDR3. Each record gives: V gene, J gene, D gene, clone size, CDR3 DNA, CDR3 protein. D genes are given only for firm matches. Clone size is shown for a subset of rows, as once, few, many or a class of expanded clone.

V gene: TRBV5-1; J gene: TRBJ2-5; D gene: TRBD2; clone size: NA; CDR3 DNA: TGCGCCAGCAGCTCCGGACTAGTCGGTACCCAAGAGACCCAGTACTTC; CDR3 protein: CASSSGLVGTQETQYF
V gene: TRBV14; J gene: TRBJ2-1; D gene: TRBD2; clone size: few; CDR3 DNA: TGTGCCAGCAGCCGGGGGACTAGCGGGAGTTCCTACAATGAGCAGTTCTTC; CDR3 protein: CASSRGTSGSSYNEQFF
V gene: TRBV19; J gene: TRBJ2-5; D gene: NA; clone size: NA; CDR3 DNA: TGTGCCAGTAGTAAGGCAGGGTGGCTTCAAGAGACCCAGTACTTC; CDR3 protein: CASSKAGWLQETQYF
V gene: TRBV21-1; J gene: TRBJ2-2; D gene: NA; clone size: NA; CDR3 DNA: TGTGCCAGCAGCAAACTGGCCGGACAGGGGATCGTCGGGGAGCTGTTTTTT; CDR3 protein: CASSKLAGQGIVGELFF
V gene: TRBV13; J gene: TRBJ2-4; D gene: NA; clone size: NA; CDR3 DNA: TGTGCCAGCAGCTTATTAAAGGACATTGAAAACATTCAGTACTTC; CDR3 protein: CASSLLKDIENIQYF
V gene: TRBV7-3; J gene: TRBJ1-4; D gene: NA; clone size: NA; CDR3 DNA: TGTGCCAGCAGCTTGCAGGGATCAACTAATGAAAAACTGTTTTTT; CDR3 protein: CASSLQGSTNEKLFF
V gene: TRBV7-9; J gene: TRBJ2-1; D gene: TRBD2; clone size: NA; CDR3 DNA: TGTGCCAGCAGCTTAGTAGCGGGAGGGTTGGTTGAGCAGTTCTTC; CDR3 protein: CASSLVAGGLVEQFF
V gene: TRBV6-5; J gene: TRBJ1-1; D gene: NA; clone size: NA; CDR3 DNA: TGTGCCAGCACCACCGGGGAGGGGACCACTGAAGCTTTCTTT; CDR3 protein: CASTTGEGTTEAFF
V gene: TRBV7-2; J gene: TRBJ2-2; D gene: NA; clone size: NA; CDR3 DNA: TGTGCCAGCATACGACAGATGAACACCGGGGAGCTGTTTTTT; CDR3 protein: CASIRQMNTGELFF
V gene: TRBV19; J gene: TRBJ1-4; D gene: TRBD1; clone size: once; CDR3 DNA: TGTGCCAGTAGTATCGGACAGGGAACGGAAAAACTGTTTTTT; CDR3 protein: CASSIGQGTEKLFF
V gene: TRBV2; J gene: TRBJ2-1; D gene: NA; clone size: once; CDR3 DNA: TGTGCCAGCAGCTTGACAGCTGGTGAGCAGTTCTTC; CDR3 protein: CASSLTAGEQFF
V gene: TRBV7-8; J gene: TRBJ1-3; D gene: NA; clone size: NA; CDR3 DNA: TGTGCCAGTCGGGAGGGGCCTGGAAACACCATATATTTT; CDR3 protein: CASREGPGNTIYF
V gene: TRBV6-5; J gene: TRBJ1-2; D gene: TRBD1; clone size: NA; CDR3 DNA: TGTGCCAGCAGTTTGGGACAGGGGTTGTATGGCTACACCTTC; CDR3 protein: CASSLGQGLYGYTF
V gene: TRBV13; J gene: TRBJ2-2; D gene: TRBD1; clone size: NA; CDR3 DNA: TGTGCCAGCAGCTTTGACAGGGGCAGGGCCGGGGAGCTGTTTTTT; CDR3 protein: CASSFDRGRAGELFF